The 18 T cell receptor beta chains below all came from one sample that was sequenced in a study of radiotherapy plus CTLA-4 blockade in lung cancer. TCRdb's copy holds only in-frame clones and misses some; the assay was immunoSEQ multiplex PCR. The sample consists of roughly 73,000 clones, 80% to 90% of them appearing once. The sequencing used peripheral blood, collected from a patient treated with radiotherapy plus ipilimumab. The origin of the receptors is a human donor with non-small cell lung cancer that progressed on radiotherapy plus ipilimumab.

The chain joins TRBV27 to TRBJ2-1; 13 bases align to TRBD2. This CDR3 has 16 residues. The germline gives CDR1 MNHEY, CDR2 SMNVEV (reference sequence). The trim removed 2 bases at V and 9 bases at J, leaving 7 bases unmatched. The CDR3, as DNA: TGTGCCAGCAGTTTAATACTAGCGGGAGGGCTCGGTGAGCAGTTCTTC. Residues: CASSLILAGGLGEQFF.

This clone has more than one count but fewer than ten. This chain uses TRBV6-6 with TRBJ1-5; possibly TRBD1 for D (5 bases). The CDR3 runs 13 residues. V was clipped by 5 bases and J by 3 bases, with 8 bases between them. Per germline, CDR1 MNHNY and CDR2 SVGAGI (reference sequence). Written as DNA, the CDR3 is TGTGCCAGCAGTGGGGGTATCAATCAGCCCCAGCATTTT. Protein product: CASSGGINQPQHF.

In this sample, this clone turned up a few times. The chain carries TRBV5-1 and TRBJ2-3; D possibly corresponds to TRBD2 (6 bases). The length of the CDR3 is 16 residues. Germline CDR1 and CDR2: SGHRS and YFSETQ. V gave up 1 base and J gave up 0 bases, with 12 bases separating them. The CDR3 DNA sequence: TGCGCCAGCAGCTTGATCGGTAGCGGAAGCACAGATACGCAGTATTTT. Translation: CASSLIGSGSTDTQYF.

This clone was counted between two and nine times. The genes are TRBV5-5 and TRBJ1-4; 9 bases agree with TRBD1. Germline trimming cut 1 base from V and 8 bases from J; bases unmatched to any gene: 6. Germline lookup yields CDR1 SGHKS and CDR2 YYEKEE (reference sequence). The CDR3 is made up of 15 amino acids. CDR3 in DNA: TGTGCCAGCAGCTTGACACAGGGGGCACGGGAAAAACTGTTTTTT. Residues: CASSLTQGAREKLFF.

This chain uses TRBV28 with TRBJ1-5; TRBD1 agrees at 8 bases. This CDR3 has 13 amino acids. Germline lookup yields CDR1 MDHEN and CDR2 SYDVKM. V shed 5 bases and J 5 bases; nucleotides not matched to a gene: 2. The CDR3 reads CASSPGGDQPQHF. In DNA, the CDR3 is TGTGCCAGCAGTCCAGGGGGCGATCAGCCCCAGCATTTT.

The genes are TRBV10-3 and TRBJ1-2; 7 bases line up with TRBD1. Germline V gene data show CDR1 as ENHRY and CDR2 as SYGVKD. The CDR3 has 12 residues. V shed 7 bases, J shed 7 bases, and the junction held 6 bases outside the gene matches. DNA of the CDR3: TGTGCCATCAATATACAGGGGTCTGGCTACACCTTC. Protein sequence: CAINIQGSGYTF.

This clone was observed a few times. The chain is built from TRBV7-6 and TRBJ2-2; D uncertain. The CDR3 spans 14 residues. CDR1 and CDR2 (germline): SGHVS, FNYEAQ. The V end lost 3 bases, the J end lost 1 base, and 6 bases lay between the germline ends. CDR3 nucleotides: TGTGCCAGCAGCTTTTTGGGGAACACCGGGGAGCTGTTTTTT. Protein product: CASSFLGNTGELFF.

This sequence joins TRBV28 and TRBJ2-1; 11 positions match TRBD2. CDR3 length equals 18 residues. CDR1 and CDR2 from the germline V gene are MDHEN and SYDVKM. V dropped 4 bases and J dropped 3; count of bases not matched to a gene: 11. This CDR3 reads CASSSLFSGRAVYNEQFF. Here the CDR3 DNA reads TGTGCCAGCAGTTCCCTCTTTAGCGGGAGGGCCGTCTACAATGAGCAGTTCTTC.

The J gene is TRBJ1-4, the V gene TRBV5-1; TRBD1 matches at 7 bases. This CDR3 has 14 amino acids. Trimming took 4 bases from V and 8 from J; bases not matched to a gene: 8. Germline lookup yields CDR1 SGHRS and CDR2 YFSETQ. The CDR3: CASSGGQSSEKLFF. In DNA, the CDR3 is TGCGCCAGCAGCGGGGGACAGAGCTCGGAAAAACTGTTTTTT.

This chain links TRBV19 with TRBJ1-1; D perhaps matches TRBD1 (6 bases). There are 13 residues in the CDR3. V gave up 7 bases and J gave up 7 bases, with 16 bases separating them. CDR1 and CDR2 (germline): LNHDA, SQIVND (reference sequence). Written as DNA, the CDR3 is TGTGCCAGTACCGGGACAAAAGGAGGTGAAGCTTTCTTT. Protein: CASTGTKGGEAFF.

This clone was found a few times. CDR3 in amino acids: CSFDGSTDTQYF. Written as DNA, the CDR3 is TGCAGCTTCGATGGCAGCACAGATACGCAGTATTTT. The rearrangement uses TRBV29-1 and TRBJ2-3; D remains unclear. Between the trimmed V and J ends, which lost 8 bases and 0 bases, there was a span of 9 bases. Germline CDR1 SQVTM, CDR2 ANQGSEA. The CDR3 is 12 residues long.

This clone was detected only a few times. Other DNA sequences from this sample encode an identical CDR3 as well. V and J are TRBV12-5 and TRBJ1-5; D might be TRBD1 (6 bases). The V end was cut by 5 bases, the J end by 6 bases, with 8 bases between. The CDR3 spans 12 residues. CDR1 and CDR2 from the germline V gene are LGHNT and FRNRAP. CDR3 in DNA: TGTGCTAGTGGTCAAGGGGGTCAGCCCCAGCATTTT. It encodes CASGQGGQPQHF.

V usage is TRBV19 and J usage is TRBJ2-1; no definite D call. V was shortened by 0 bases and J by 3 bases, with 9 bases between the two germline ends. The CDR3 extends over 15 amino acids. The germline gives CDR1 LNHDA, CDR2 SQIVND (reference sequence). The CDR3 region is CASSIEGNNYNEQFF. In nucleotides, the CDR3 is TGTGCCAGTAGTATAGAAGGGAATAACTACAATGAGCAGTTCTTC.

The chain joins TRBV5-6 to TRBJ2-2; D is undetermined. V lost 2 bases and J lost 6, with 5 bases in between. This CDR3 contains 12 residues. Looked up from germline, CDR1 is SGHDT and CDR2 is YYEEEE. The CDR3 here is CASSFVAGELFF. CDR3 in DNA: TGTGCCAGCAGCTTCGTTGCCGGGGAGCTGTTTTTT. Based on the CDR3 plus reference TRBV5-6 and TRBJ2-2, the full variable domain is DAGVTQSPTHLIKTRGQQVTLRCSPKSGHDTVSWYQQALGQGPQFIFQYYEEEERQRGNFPDRFSGHQFPNYSSELNVNALLLGDSALYLCASSFVAGELFFGEGSRLTVL.

J is TRBJ2-2 and V is TRBV30; D unresolved. This CDR3 has 13 residues. Trimming removed 0 bases at V and 8 bases at J, with 10 bases between. CDR1 is GTSNPN, CDR2 SVGIG, per germline (reference sequence). CDR3 nucleotide sequence: TGTGCCTGGAGTGTACTCCCGCGGGGGGAGCTGTTTTTT. As protein: CAWSVLPRGELFF.

The gene calls are TRBV28 and TRBJ2-1; TRBD2 agrees at 13 bases. Trimming took 6 bases from V and 0 from J; bases not matched to a gene: 8. The CDR3 is made up of 18 amino acids. Per germline, CDR1 MDHEN and CDR2 SYDVKM. In nucleotides, the CDR3 is TGTGCCAGCAGCAACCCTCGACTAGCGGGAGGCTCCTACAATGAGCAGTTCTTC. Protein product: CASSNPRLAGGSYNEQFF.

J is TRBJ2-7 and V is TRBV28, with 7 positions matching TRBD1. V gave up 5 bases and J gave up 3 bases; unmatched junction bases: 4. The length of the CDR3 is 13 residues. CDR1 is MDHEN, CDR2 SYDVKM, per germline. CDR3 sequence reads: CASSTDRVYEQYV. DNA of the CDR3: TGTGCCAGCAGTACTGACAGGGTCTACGAGCAGTACGTC.

V and J are TRBV30 and TRBJ1-1, with 7 bases fitting TRBD1. Per the germline V gene, CDR1 is GTSNPN and CDR2 is SVGIG (reference sequence). CDR3 length: 13 amino acids. V shed 8 bases, J shed 1 base, and the junction held 7 bases outside the gene matches. Here the CDR3 reads CATRGTENTEAFF. The CDR3 nucleotides are TGTGCCACTCGGGGGACAGAGAACACTGAAGCTTTCTTT.